These T cell receptor beta chains were read from a single sample in a study of blood T cell repertoires in COVID-19. The protocol was immunoSEQ multiplex PCR, while the TCRdb copy is restricted to in-frame clones and leaves out a portion. The data contain 250,000 to 300,000 clones, roughly 90% of them seen just once; the ten biggest clones take up roughly 2.9%. The sample consisted of PBMCs or T cells enriched from blood (not recorded which). Source of these receptors: a woman in her 50s who had been exposed to COVID-19. CDR3s include the opening cysteine and the closing phenylalanine or tryptophan. The D gene is left open where the match is weak. Clone size, where shown, is once, few, many, or a class for clones that have expanded.

v_call	j_call	d_call	clone_size	cdr3_aa	cdr3_nt
TRBV25-1	TRBJ1-6	-	-	CASSAHSRNSPLHF	TGTGCCAGCAGTGCCCACAGCCGCAATTCACCCCTCCACTTT
TRBV2	TRBJ2-7	TRBD1	-	CASSFYRDRSYEQYF	TGTGCCAGCAGCTTCTACCGGGACAGGAGTTACGAGCAGTACTTC
TRBV30	TRBJ2-7	-	-	CAWDSFLSYEQYF	TGTGCCTGGGACAGTTTTCTCTCCTACGAGCAGTACTTC
TRBV5-6	TRBJ1-1	-	-	CASSLTGRANTEAFF	TGTGCCAGCAGCTTAACAGGGAGGGCTAACACTGAAGCTTTCTTT
TRBV7-2	TRBJ1-2	-	-	CASSLPGIGYTF	TGTGCCAGCAGCTTACCAGGGATCGGCTACACCTTC
TRBV18	TRBJ1-1	-	-	CASSDSRDTEAFF	TGTGCCAGCTCAGACAGTAGGGACACTGAAGCTTTCTTT
TRBV2	TRBJ1-1	-	-	CASRNTGNTEAFF	TGTGCCAGCAGGAATACAGGGAACACTGAAGCTTTCTTT
TRBV6-5	TRBJ2-7	TRBD1	-	CASSSERTGAYEQYF	TGTGCCAGCAGTTCAGAACGGACAGGGGCCTACGAGCAGTACTTC
TRBV5-1	TRBJ1-1	-	-	CASSAQGSQNTEAFF	TGCGCCAGCAGCGCACAGGGTTCCCAGAACACTGAAGCTTTCTTT
TRBV7-8	TRBJ1-1	-	-	CASSLARTGSNLGNTEAFF	TGTGCCAGCAGCTTAGCGCGAACAGGGTCCAATTTAGGGAACACTGAAGCTTTCTTT
TRBV12-2	TRBJ2-7	-	-	CASRSYPGTGGSFSIYEQYF	TGTGCAAGTCGCAGCTACCCCGGGACAGGGGGCTCTTTTTCTATTTACGAGCAGTACTTC
TRBV19	TRBJ1-2	-	-	CASSIQGPNYYGYTF	TGTGCCAGTAGTATACAGGGCCCGAACTACTATGGCTACACCTTC
TRBV3-1/TRBV3-2	TRBJ1-1	-	-	CASSQDSRERLGNTEAFF	TGTGCCAGCAGCCAAGATTCCCGGGAGAGATTGGGAAACACTGAAGCTTTCTTT
TRBV28	TRBJ1-1	TRBD1	-	CASRSRGQGASEAFF	TGTGCCAGCAGGAGTCGGGGACAGGGGGCCTCTGAAGCTTTCTTT
TRBV6-5	TRBJ1-2	TRBD1	-	CASRLGTDYGYTF	TGTGCCAGCAGGCTCGGGACAGACTATGGCTACACCTTC
TRBV2	TRBJ1-5	TRBD1	-	CASRDRTGGNQPQHF	TGTGCCAGCAGGGATCGGACAGGGGGTAATCAGCCCCAGCATTTT
TRBV19	TRBJ1-5	TRBD1	-	CASSRGGGGNQPQHF	TGTGCCAGTAGTAGAGGGGGCGGAGGCAATCAGCCCCAGCATTTT
TRBV10-3	TRBJ2-3	TRBD1	-	CAMGTGGSDTQYF	TGTGCCATGGGGACAGGTGGCTCAGATACGCAGTATTTT
TRBV19	TRBJ2-3	-	-	CASSIVPSTDTQYF	TGTGCCAGTAGTATTGTCCCGAGCACAGATACGCAGTATTTT
TRBV5-1	TRBJ2-5	-	-	CASSLEGASETETQYF	TGCGCCAGCAGCTTGGAAGGGGCTAGCGAAACAGAGACCCAGTACTTC
TRBV6-2/TRBV6-3	TRBJ1-5	TRBD1	-	CASSRTGKDQPQHF	TGTGCCAGCAGTCGGACAGGGAAGGATCAGCCCCAGCATTTT
TRBV7-8	TRBJ2-2	-	once	CASSFTEGTGELFF	TGTGCCAGCAGCTTTACAGAGGGCACCGGGGAGCTGTTTTTT
TRBV7-2	TRBJ1-4	-	few	CASSGRAGANEKLFF	TGTGCCAGCAGCGGACGGGCAGGGGCTAATGAAAAACTGTTTTTT
TRBV28	TRBJ1-1	TRBD1	once	CASSFLKPGQGLAFF	TGTGCCAGCAGTTTCCTCAAACCGGGACAGGGGCTAGCTTTCTTT
TRBV4-1	TRBJ2-7	TRBD1	-	CASSQLLTGGYYEQYF	TGCGCCAGCAGCCAACTATTGACAGGGGGTTACTACGAGCAGTACTTC
TRBV6-4	TRBJ2-3	TRBD2	-	CASSPREGWTRDTQYF	TGTGCCAGCAGTCCGCGGGAGGGGTGGACTCGGGATACGCAGTATTTT
TRBV6-5	TRBJ2-7	TRBD1	-	CASSYSRDRAEQYF	TGTGCCAGCAGTTACTCGAGGGACAGGGCCGAGCAGTACTTC
TRBV3-1/TRBV3-2	TRBJ2-7	-	-	CASSQVGRHYEQYF	TGTGCCAGCAGCCAAGTGGGGCGCCACTACGAGCAGTACTTC
TRBV3-1/TRBV3-2	TRBJ2-3	-	-	CASSQDFAASTDTQYF	TGTGCCAGCAGCCAAGATTTCGCGGCTAGCACAGATACGCAGTATTTT
TRBV4-1	TRBJ2-7	TRBD1	-	CASSQTWTGTGAYEQYF	TGCGCCAGCAGCCAAACCTGGACCGGGACAGGGGCCTACGAGCAGTACTTC
TRBV28	TRBJ2-7	-	few	CASSPQGPYEQYF	TGTGCCAGCAGTCCCCAGGGTCCCTACGAGCAGTACTTC
TRBV27	TRBJ1-1	TRBD1	-	CASSLLPGGNTEAFF	TGTGCCAGCAGTTTACTACCAGGGGGGAACACTGAAGCTTTCTTT
TRBV3-1/TRBV3-2	TRBJ1-3	-	-	CASSQVWTSISGNTIYF	TGTGCCAGCAGCCAAGTATGGACTTCCATCTCTGGAAACACCATATATTTT
TRBV7-9	TRBJ2-2	TRBD1	-	CASSPKTGGKSTGELFF	TGTGCCAGCAGCCCAAAAACAGGGGGCAAGAGCACCGGGGAGCTGTTTTTT
TRBV3-1/TRBV3-2	TRBJ1-4	-	-	CASSQGFPFNEKLFF	TGTGCCAGCAGCCAAGGTTTCCCCTTTAATGAAAAACTGTTTTTT
TRBV28	TRBJ1-4	TRBD1	-	CASSSGPGQGSEKLFF	TGTGCCAGCAGCTCAGGACCGGGACAGGGGAGCGAAAAACTGTTTTTT
TRBV2	TRBJ2-1	TRBD2	once	CASRAGTSYNEQFF	TGTGCCAGCAGAGCCGGGACTAGCTACAATGAGCAGTTCTTC
TRBV19	TRBJ2-6	-	-	CASSIDGSSGANVLTF	TGTGCCAGTAGTATAGATGGGAGTTCTGGGGCCAACGTCCTGACTTTC
TRBV2	TRBJ1-5	-	once	CASSGGGPQPQHF	TGTGCCAGCAGTGGCGGAGGGCCTCAGCCCCAGCATTTT
TRBV4-2	TRBJ1-2	TRBD1	-	CASSPNRGGYTF	TGTGCCAGCAGCCCAAACAGGGGTGGCTACACCTTC
TRBV7-2	TRBJ1-1	-	many	CASSLGRVAEAFF	TGTGCCAGCAGCTTAGGCAGGGTCGCTGAAGCTTTCTTT
TRBV7-9	TRBJ1-2	TRBD1	-	CASSLGGDSDGYTF	TGTGCCAGCAGCTTAGGGGGGGACAGCGATGGCTACACCTTC
TRBV5-4	TRBJ2-3	TRBD2	once	CASRRGLAEDTDTQYF	TGTGCCAGCAGGCGCGGCCTAGCGGAAGACACAGATACGCAGTATTTT
TRBV5-1	TRBJ2-5	-	-	CASNLNGLQETQYF	TGCGCCAGCAACCTGAATGGCCTCCAAGAGACCCAGTACTTC
TRBV19	TRBJ1-2	TRBD1	-	CGAGQGIYGYTF	TGTGGAGCGGGACAGGGAATCTATGGCTACACCTTC
TRBV11-2	TRBJ2-7	-	-	CASSLGGAEPFYEQYF	TGTGCCAGCAGCTTAGGCGGGGCCGAACCATTCTACGAGCAGTACTTC
TRBV30	TRBJ1-2	-	-	CAWSRVNYGYTF	TGTGCCTGGAGCAGGGTGAACTATGGCTACACCTTC